Listed below are T cell receptor beta chains from one sample, sequenced in a study of T cells in localized non-small cell lung cancer. The data were produced by immunoSEQ multiplex PCR, yet TCRdb's version contains in-frame clones alone and is incomplete. Of approximately 2,800 clones in the sample, about 32% were seen once. Material: lung tumor tissue, obtained before any cancer treatment. These receptors were taken from a female donor older than 55 with stage II squamous cell lung carcinoma. Both conserved end residues are part of each CDR3. Fields, in order: J gene, CDR3 length, clone size, V gene, D gene, CDR3 protein, CDR3 DNA. A D gene is named only where the DNA matches it firmly. Clone size is shown for a subset of rows, as once, few, many or a class of expanded clone.

J gene: TRBJ1-1
CDR3 length: 17
clone size: few
V gene: TRBV11-3
D gene: TRBD1
CDR3 protein: CASSPQGGFEVNTEAFF
CDR3 DNA: TGTGCCAGCAGCCCGCAAGGGGGCTTCGAAGTGAACACTGAAGCTTTCTTT

J gene: TRBJ1-2
CDR3 length: 15
clone size: once
V gene: TRBV19
D gene: NA
CDR3 protein: CASSIGQAWDYGYTF
CDR3 DNA: TGTGCCAGTAGTATTGGACAAGCCTGGGACTATGGCTACACCTTC

J gene: TRBJ2-2
CDR3 length: 16
clone size: NA
V gene: TRBV5-1
D gene: TRBD1
CDR3 protein: CASSLAGTGDAGELFF
CDR3 DNA: TGCGCCAGCAGCTTAGCCGGGACAGGTGATGCCGGGGAGCTGTTTTTT

J gene: TRBJ1-5
CDR3 length: 18
clone size: few
V gene: TRBV6-8
D gene: NA
CDR3 protein: CASSRGTFKGKTNQPQHF
CDR3 DNA: TGTGCCAGCAGTCGGGGGACGTTCAAGGGTAAGACCAATCAGCCCCAGCATTTT

J gene: TRBJ1-3
CDR3 length: 16
clone size: NA
V gene: TRBV9
D gene: NA
CDR3 protein: CASSVGAGVSGNTIYF
CDR3 DNA: TGTGCCAGCAGCGTCGGGGCAGGCGTCTCTGGAAACACCATATATTTT

J gene: TRBJ1-5
CDR3 length: 13
clone size: few
V gene: TRBV19
D gene: NA
CDR3 protein: CASSWGTYQPQHF
CDR3 DNA: TGTGCCAGTAGTTGGGGGACGTATCAGCCCCAGCATTTT

J gene: TRBJ2-1
CDR3 length: 12
clone size: few
V gene: TRBV29-1
D gene: NA
CDR3 protein: CSVGNSYNEQFF
CDR3 DNA: TGCAGCGTTGGGAACAGCTACAATGAGCAGTTCTTC

J gene: TRBJ1-1
CDR3 length: 13
clone size: NA
V gene: TRBV19
D gene: NA
CDR3 protein: CASSIDPVTEAFF
CDR3 DNA: TGTGCCAGTAGTATAGACCCGGTCACTGAAGCTTTCTTT

J gene: TRBJ1-1
CDR3 length: 16
clone size: medium-sized
V gene: TRBV11-3
D gene: NA
CDR3 protein: CASSLIPGTQGAEAFF
CDR3 DNA: TGTGCCAGCAGCCTAATTCCCGGGACCCAGGGTGCTGAAGCTTTCTTT

J gene: TRBJ2-7
CDR3 length: 14
clone size: few
V gene: TRBV14
D gene: TRBD1
CDR3 protein: CASRPNNRGSEQYF
CDR3 DNA: TGTGCCAGCAGACCTAATAACAGGGGAAGCGAGCAGTACTTC

J gene: TRBJ1-2
CDR3 length: 14
clone size: NA
V gene: TRBV15
D gene: TRBD1
CDR3 protein: CATSRSGTEYGYTF
CDR3 DNA: TGTGCCACCAGCAGAAGCGGGACAGAATATGGCTACACCTTC

J gene: TRBJ1-4
CDR3 length: 17
clone size: NA
V gene: TRBV14
D gene: TRBD1
CDR3 protein: CASSRAGTGGRNEKLFF
CDR3 DNA: TGTGCCAGCAGCCGAGCCGGGACAGGGGGCAGAAATGAAAAACTGTTTTTT

J gene: TRBJ1-4
CDR3 length: 12
clone size: NA
V gene: TRBV9
D gene: NA
CDR3 protein: CASSGTGEKLFF
CDR3 DNA: TGTGCCAGCAGCGGAACTGGCGAGAAACTGTTTTTT

J gene: TRBJ2-7
CDR3 length: 13
clone size: NA
V gene: TRBV10-2
D gene: NA
CDR3 protein: CASSGDKDYEQYF
CDR3 DNA: TGCGCCAGCAGCGGGGACAAGGACTACGAGCAGTACTTC